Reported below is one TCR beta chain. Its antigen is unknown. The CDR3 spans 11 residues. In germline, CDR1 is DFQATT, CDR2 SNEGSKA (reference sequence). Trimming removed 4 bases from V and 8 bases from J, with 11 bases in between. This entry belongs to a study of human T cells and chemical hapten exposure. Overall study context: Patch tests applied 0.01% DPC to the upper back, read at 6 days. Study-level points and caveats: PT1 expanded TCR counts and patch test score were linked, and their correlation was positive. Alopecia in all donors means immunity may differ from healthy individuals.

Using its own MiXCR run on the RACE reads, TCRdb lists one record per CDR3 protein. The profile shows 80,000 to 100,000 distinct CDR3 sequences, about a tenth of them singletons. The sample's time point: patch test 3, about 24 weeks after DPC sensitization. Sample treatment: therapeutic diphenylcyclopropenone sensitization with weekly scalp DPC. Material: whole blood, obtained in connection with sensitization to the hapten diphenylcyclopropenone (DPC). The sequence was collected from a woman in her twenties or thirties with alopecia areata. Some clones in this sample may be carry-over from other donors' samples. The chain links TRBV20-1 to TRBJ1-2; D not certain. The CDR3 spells CSATGVGGYTF. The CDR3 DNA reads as TGCAGTGCTACCGGGGTAGGGGGCTACACCTTC.